Below are 6 T cell receptor beta chains sequenced from a single sample in a study of PD-L1 blockade in urothelial cancer. TCRdb keeps only in-frame clones here, not all; method: immunoSEQ multiplex PCR. The sample includes approximately 110,000 clones, 75% to 95% of them seen just once. Time point described: peripheral blood 6 weeks after treatment start. The material sequenced was PBMCs, taken around atezolizumab (anti-PD-L1) treatment. The origin of the receptors is a man between 60 and 70 years old with urothelial cancer.

The V call is TRBV30, the J call TRBJ1-1; TRBD1 matches at 9 bases. Germline-derived CDR1 and CDR2 are GTSNPN and SVGIG (reference sequence). The CDR3 is 15 amino acids. The J segment lost 5 bases and the V segment lost 2 bases, leaving 9 bases of the junction unmatched. CDR3 residues: CAWSSGQGLKTEAFF. The DNA of the CDR3 is TGTGCCTGGAGTTCGGGACAGGGCCTTAAAACTGAAGCTTTCTTT.

The chain has TRBV28 and TRBJ1-5, with 7 positions matching TRBD1. V dropped 3 bases and J dropped 7; count of bases not matched to a gene: 12. This CDR3 is built from 16 residues. Germline CDR1 is MDHEN and CDR2 is SYDVKM. DNA for the CDR3: TGTGCCAGCAGTTTCCCCTTAGAGGGGGCGGGACAGCCCCAGCATTTT. This gives the protein CASSFPLEGAGQPQHF.

This chain uses TRBV4-2 with TRBJ2-7; D remains ambiguous. Germline values: CDR1 LGHNA, CDR2 YNFKEQ. The V end lost 0 bases, the J end lost 6 bases, and 9 bases lay between the germline ends. The CDR3 has 13 residues. The CDR3 DNA follows: TGTGCCAGCAGCCAAGACCAACATGGCGAGCAGTACTTC. This translates into CASSQDQHGEQYF.

The genes are TRBV2 and TRBJ1-4; D possibly corresponds to TRBD1 (5 bases). The CDR3 sequence is 10 residues long. CDR1 is SNHLY and CDR2 is FYNNEI in the germline V gene. V was trimmed by 8 bases and J by 8 bases, leaving 6 bases between them. The CDR3 DNA reads TGTGCCAGCGGGGCGGAAAAACTGTTTTTT. Its protein is CASGAEKLFF. Filled out from reference TRBV2 and TRBJ1-4, the complete variable domain reads EPEVTQTPSHQVTQMGQEVILRCVPISNHLYFYWYRQILGQKVEFLVSFYNNEISEKSEIFDDQFSVERPDGSNFTLKIRSTKLEDSAMYFCASGAEKLFFGSGTQLSVL.

The chain has TRBV4-1 and TRBJ1-6; D gene unclear. Trimming shortened V by 1 base and J by 0 bases, and 10 bases separated the two germline ends. Germline loops: CDR1 MGHRA, CDR2 YSYEKL. The CDR3 covers 17 residues. The CDR3 reads CASSQGWRSSYNSPLHF. CDR3 sequence (DNA): TGCGCCAGCAGCCAAGGTTGGCGGAGCTCCTATAATTCACCCCTCCACTTT.

The chain employs TRBV6-5 and TRBJ2-5; 7 bases fit TRBD2. CDR1 is MNHEY, CDR2 SVGAGI, per germline. V was pared by 6 bases and J by 5 bases, with 6 bases of the junction left unmatched. The CDR3 extends over 13 amino acids. CDR3 sequence (DNA): TGTGCCAGCAGGGGCGGGGGTTGGGAGACCCAGTACTTC. This translates into CASRGGGWETQYF.